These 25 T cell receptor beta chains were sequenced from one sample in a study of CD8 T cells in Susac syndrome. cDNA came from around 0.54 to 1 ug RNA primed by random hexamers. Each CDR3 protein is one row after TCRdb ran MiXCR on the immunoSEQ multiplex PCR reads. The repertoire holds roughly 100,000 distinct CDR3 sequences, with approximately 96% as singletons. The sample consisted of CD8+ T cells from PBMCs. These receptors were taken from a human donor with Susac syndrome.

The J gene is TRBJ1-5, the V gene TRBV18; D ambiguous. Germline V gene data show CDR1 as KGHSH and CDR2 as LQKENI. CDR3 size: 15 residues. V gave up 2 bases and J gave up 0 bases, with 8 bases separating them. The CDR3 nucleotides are TGTGCCAGCTCACCATACATCTATAGCAATCAGCCCCAGCATTTT. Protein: CASSPYIYSNQPQHF.

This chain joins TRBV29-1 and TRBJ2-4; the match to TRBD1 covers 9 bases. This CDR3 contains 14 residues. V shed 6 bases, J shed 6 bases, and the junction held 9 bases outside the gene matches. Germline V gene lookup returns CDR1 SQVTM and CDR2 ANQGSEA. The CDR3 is CSVTGGSDGNIQYF. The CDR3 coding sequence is TGCAGCGTGACAGGGGGAAGTGATGGAAACATTCAGTACTTC.

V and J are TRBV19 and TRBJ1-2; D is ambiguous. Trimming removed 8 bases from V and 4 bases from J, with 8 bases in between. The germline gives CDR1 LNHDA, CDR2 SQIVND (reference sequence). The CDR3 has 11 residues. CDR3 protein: CASSTTYGYTF. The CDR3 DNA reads TGTGCCAGTTCCACGACCTATGGCTACACCTTC.

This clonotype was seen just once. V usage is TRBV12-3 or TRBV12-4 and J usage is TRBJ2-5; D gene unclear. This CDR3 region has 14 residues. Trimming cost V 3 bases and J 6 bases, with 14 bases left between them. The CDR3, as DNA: TGTGCCAGCAGTTTTAGGGCAGGTGGGAAGACCCAGTACTTC. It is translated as CASSFRAGGKTQYF.

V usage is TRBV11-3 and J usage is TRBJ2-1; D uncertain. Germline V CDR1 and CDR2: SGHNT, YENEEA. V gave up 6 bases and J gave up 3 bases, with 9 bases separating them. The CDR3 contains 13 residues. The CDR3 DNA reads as TGTGCCAGCAGTTCAATCGTCTACAATGAGCAGTTCTTC. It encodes CASSSIVYNEQFF.

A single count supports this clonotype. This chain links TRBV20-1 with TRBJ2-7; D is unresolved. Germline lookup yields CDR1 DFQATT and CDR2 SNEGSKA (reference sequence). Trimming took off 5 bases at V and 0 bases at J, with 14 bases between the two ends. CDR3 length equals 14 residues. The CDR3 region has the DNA TGCAGTGCTCGGCAGTTTCCAAGCTCCTACGAGCAGTACTTC. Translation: CSARQFPSSYEQYF.

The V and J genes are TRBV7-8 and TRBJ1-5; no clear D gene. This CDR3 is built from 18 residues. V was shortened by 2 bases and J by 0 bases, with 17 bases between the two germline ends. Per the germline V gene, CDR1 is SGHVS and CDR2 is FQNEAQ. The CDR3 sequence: CASSLPGGIGTSNQPQHF. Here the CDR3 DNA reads TGTGCCAGCAGCTTACCGGGCGGTATAGGAACTAGCAATCAGCCCCAGCATTTT.

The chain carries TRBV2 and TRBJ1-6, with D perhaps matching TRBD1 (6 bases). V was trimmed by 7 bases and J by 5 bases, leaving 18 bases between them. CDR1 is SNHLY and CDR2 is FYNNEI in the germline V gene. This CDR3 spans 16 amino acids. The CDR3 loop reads CASTLLRTANNSPLHF. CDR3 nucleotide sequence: TGTGCCAGCACCCTACTGAGGACAGCTAATAATTCACCCCTCCACTTT.

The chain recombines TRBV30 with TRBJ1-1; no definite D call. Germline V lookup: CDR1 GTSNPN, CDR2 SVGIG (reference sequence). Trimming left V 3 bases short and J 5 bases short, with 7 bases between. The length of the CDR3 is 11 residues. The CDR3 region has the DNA TGTGCCTGGAGAAGTCGTACTGAAGCTTTCTTT. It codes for CAWRSRTEAFF.

CDR3 loop: CSAMGGNQPQHF. Here the CDR3 DNA reads TGCAGTGCTATGGGCGGGAATCAGCCCCAGCATTTT. This chain links TRBV20-1 with TRBJ1-5; D call uncertain. The CDR3 loop spans 12 amino acids. From germline, CDR1 is DFQATT and CDR2 SNEGSKA (reference sequence). Deletions cut 4 bases from V and 4 bases from J, with 8 bases between.

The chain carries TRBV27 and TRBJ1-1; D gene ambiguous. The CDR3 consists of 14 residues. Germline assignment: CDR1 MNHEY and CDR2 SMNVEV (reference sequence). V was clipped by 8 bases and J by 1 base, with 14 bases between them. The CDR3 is CASGLGFGNTEAFF. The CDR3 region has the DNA TGTGCCAGCGGTCTGGGATTCGGGAACACTGAAGCTTTCTTT.

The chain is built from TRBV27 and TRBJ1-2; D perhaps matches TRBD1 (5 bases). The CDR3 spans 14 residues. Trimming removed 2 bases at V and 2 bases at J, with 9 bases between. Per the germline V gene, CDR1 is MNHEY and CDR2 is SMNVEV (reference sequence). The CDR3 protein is CASSLGATNYGYTF. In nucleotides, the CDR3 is TGTGCCAGCAGTTTAGGGGCCACCAACTATGGCTACACCTTC.

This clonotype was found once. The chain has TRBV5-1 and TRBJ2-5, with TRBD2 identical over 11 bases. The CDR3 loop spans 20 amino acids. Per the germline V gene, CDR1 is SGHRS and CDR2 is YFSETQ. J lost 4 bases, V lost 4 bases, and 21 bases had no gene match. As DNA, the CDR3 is TGCGCCAGCAGCACCCGCCCGGTACTAGCGGGGGAGGGTAGAGCAGAGACCCAGTACTTC. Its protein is CASSTRPVLAGEGRAETQYF.

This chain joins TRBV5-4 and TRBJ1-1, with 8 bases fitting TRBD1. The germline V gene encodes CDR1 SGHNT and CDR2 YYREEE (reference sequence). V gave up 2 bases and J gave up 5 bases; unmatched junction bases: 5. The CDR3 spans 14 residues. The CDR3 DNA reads TGTGCCAGCAGCTTTCAGGGGGCGCAGACTGAAGCTTTCTTT. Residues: CASSFQGAQTEAFF.

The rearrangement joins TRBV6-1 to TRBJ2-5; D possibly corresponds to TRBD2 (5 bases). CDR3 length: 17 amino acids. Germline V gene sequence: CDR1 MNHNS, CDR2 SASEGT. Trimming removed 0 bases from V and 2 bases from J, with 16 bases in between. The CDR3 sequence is CASSEAGGRTHQETQYF. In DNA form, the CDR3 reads TGTGCCAGCAGTGAAGCAGGCGGACGGACTCATCAAGAGACCCAGTACTTC.

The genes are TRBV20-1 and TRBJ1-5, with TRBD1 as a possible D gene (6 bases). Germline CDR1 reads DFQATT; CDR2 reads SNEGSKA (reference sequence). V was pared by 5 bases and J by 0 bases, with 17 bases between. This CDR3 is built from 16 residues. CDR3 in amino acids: CSAQTGGQVSNQPQHF. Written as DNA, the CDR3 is TGCAGTGCTCAAACGGGGGGGCAGGTTAGCAATCAGCCCCAGCATTTT.

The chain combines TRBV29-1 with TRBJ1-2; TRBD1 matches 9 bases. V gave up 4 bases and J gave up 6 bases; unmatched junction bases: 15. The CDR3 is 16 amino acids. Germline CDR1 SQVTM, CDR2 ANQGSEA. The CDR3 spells CSVGRGTGGPQNGYTF. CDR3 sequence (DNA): TGCAGCGTTGGAAGAGGAACAGGGGGCCCCCAGAATGGCTACACCTTC.

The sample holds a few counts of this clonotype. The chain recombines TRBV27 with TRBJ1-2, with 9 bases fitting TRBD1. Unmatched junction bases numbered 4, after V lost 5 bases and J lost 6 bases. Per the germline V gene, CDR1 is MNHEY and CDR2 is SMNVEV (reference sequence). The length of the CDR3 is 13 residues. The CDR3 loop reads CASSPGTGNGYTF. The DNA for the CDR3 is TGTGCCAGCAGTCCTGGGACAGGGAATGGCTACACCTTC.

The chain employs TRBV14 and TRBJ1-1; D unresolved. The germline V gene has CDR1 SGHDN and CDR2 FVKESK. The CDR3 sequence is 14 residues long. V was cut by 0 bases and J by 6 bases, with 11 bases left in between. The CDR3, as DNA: TGTGCCAGCAGCCAAGAGATCCGGGCCCCTGAAGCTTTCTTT. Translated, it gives CASSQEIRAPEAFF.

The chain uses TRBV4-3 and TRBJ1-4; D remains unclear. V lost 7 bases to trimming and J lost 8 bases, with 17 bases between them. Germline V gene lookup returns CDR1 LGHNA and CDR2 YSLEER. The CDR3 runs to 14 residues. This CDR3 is CASTTRGDGEKLFF. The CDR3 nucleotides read TGCGCCAGCACAACCCGGGGAGACGGGGAAAAACTGTTTTTT.

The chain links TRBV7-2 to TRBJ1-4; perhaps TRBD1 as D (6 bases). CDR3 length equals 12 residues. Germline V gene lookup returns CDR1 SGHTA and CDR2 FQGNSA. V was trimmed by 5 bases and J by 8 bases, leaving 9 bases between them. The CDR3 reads CASSLDREKLFF. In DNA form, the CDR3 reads TGTGCCAGCAGCCTCGACAGGGAAAAACTGTTTTTT.

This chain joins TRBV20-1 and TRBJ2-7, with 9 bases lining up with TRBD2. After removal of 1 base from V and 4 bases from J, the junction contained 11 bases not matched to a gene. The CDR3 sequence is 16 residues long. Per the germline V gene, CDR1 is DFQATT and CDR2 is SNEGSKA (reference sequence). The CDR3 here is CSARGLMRGGPYEQYF. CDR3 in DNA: TGCAGTGCTAGAGGTCTCATGCGGGGGGGCCCGTACGAGCAGTACTTC.

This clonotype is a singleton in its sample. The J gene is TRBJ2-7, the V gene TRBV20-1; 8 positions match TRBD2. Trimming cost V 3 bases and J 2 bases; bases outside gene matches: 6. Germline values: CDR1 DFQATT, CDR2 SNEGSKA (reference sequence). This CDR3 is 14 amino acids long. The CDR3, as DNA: TGCAGTGCTAGTACGGGACTAGGGGCCTACGAGCAGTACTTC. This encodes CSASTGLGAYEQYF.

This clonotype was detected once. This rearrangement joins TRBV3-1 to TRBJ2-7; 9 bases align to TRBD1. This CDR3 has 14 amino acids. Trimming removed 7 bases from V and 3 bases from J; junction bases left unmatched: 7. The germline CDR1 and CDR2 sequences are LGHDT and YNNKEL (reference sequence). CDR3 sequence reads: CASTRTGENYEQYF. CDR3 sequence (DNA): TGTGCCAGCACCCGGACAGGGGAGAACTACGAGCAGTACTTC.

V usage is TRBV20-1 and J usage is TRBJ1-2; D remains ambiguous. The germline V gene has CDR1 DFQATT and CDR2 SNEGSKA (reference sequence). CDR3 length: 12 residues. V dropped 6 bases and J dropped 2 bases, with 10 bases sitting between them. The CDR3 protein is CSAHGENYGYTF. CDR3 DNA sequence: TGCAGTGCCCATGGGGAAAACTATGGCTACACCTTC.